These T cell receptor beta chains were read from a single sample in a study of cytomegalovirus exposure and HLA in healthy donors. The data were produced by immunoSEQ multiplex PCR, yet TCRdb's version contains in-frame clones alone and is incomplete. The data hold around 85,000 clones, with about four fifths observed a single time. Sequencing input: PBMCs. The receptor set was obtained from a man aged 30-40 years in good health and CMV-seronegative. The CDR3 runs from the conserved cysteine through the conserved F or W. The D gene is left open where the match is weak. Some rows have no size entry. The others give once, few or many, or a class for an expanded clone.

TRBV29-1	15	TRBD1	TRBJ1-5	NA	CSVVAGTADFVTQHF	TGCAGCGTTGTTGCTGGGACAGCGGACTTCGTGACCCAGCATTTT
TRBV2	13	NA	TRBJ1-5	NA	CASSPFTDQPQHF	TGTGCCAGCAGTCCCTTTACAGATCAGCCCCAGCATTTT
TRBV19	15	NA	TRBJ2-1	once	CASSPLAVSYNEQFF	TGTGCCAGTAGCCCCCTAGCCGTTTCCTACAATGAGCAGTTCTTC
TRBV10-3	16	NA	TRBJ2-7	NA	CAISETDRKLSYEQYF	TGTGCCATCAGTGAGACTGACAGGAAATTGTCCTACGAGCAGTACTTC
TRBV5-1	15	NA	TRBJ1-4	NA	CASSASTGTLPTLFF	TGCGCCAGCAGCGCATCCACCGGGACACTGCCTACCCTGTTTTTT
TRBV11-2	15	NA	TRBJ2-7	NA	CASSPIQGRVVEQYF	TGTGCCAGCAGCCCTATACAGGGAAGAGTCGTCGAGCAGTACTTC
TRBV4-1	15	TRBD1	TRBJ2-1	NA	CASSLPGTGRSEQFF	TGCGCCAGCAGCCTGCCCGGGACAGGGCGGTCGGAGCAGTTCTTC
TRBV19	13	NA	TRBJ1-6	NA	CASSIITGLALHF	TGTGCCAGTAGTATAATCACCGGTCTAGCCCTCCACTTT
TRBV30	17	TRBD1	TRBJ1-3	NA	CAWSLAGTGGAGNTIYF	TGTGCCTGGAGTTTAGCCGGGACAGGGGGCGCTGGAAACACCATATATTTT
TRBV7-9	13	TRBD1	TRBJ1-4	NA	CASSPRNRTGIIF	TGTGCCAGCAGCCCGAGGAATAGGACAGGGATAATTTTT
TRBV5-1	15	NA	TRBJ1-5	NA	CASSPHGQYNQPQHF	TGCGCCAGCAGCCCTCACGGACAGTACAATCAGCCCCAGCATTTT
TRBV10-2	15	NA	TRBJ1-4	NA	CASSEDSTTNEKLFF	TGCGCCAGCAGTGAGGACAGTACAACTAATGAAAAACTGTTTTTT
TRBV5-1	14	NA	TRBJ2-1	NA	CASMRSWSNNEQFF	TGCGCCAGCATGCGGAGTTGGTCGAACAATGAGCAGTTCTTC
TRBV27	16	TRBD1	TRBJ2-7	NA	CASSPRPGTGMYEQYF	TGTGCCAGCAGTCCGCGCCCAGGGACAGGGATGTACGAGCAGTACTTC
TRBV30	16	TRBD1	TRBJ1-2	NA	CAWSPTKWTGEYGYTF	TGTGCCTGGAGCCCGACAAAGTGGACAGGCGAATATGGCTACACCTTC
TRBV27	14	NA	TRBJ2-7	NA	CASSLSRTAYEQYF	TGTGCCAGCAGTTTATCGAGGACAGCCTACGAGCAGTACTTC
TRBV2	16	TRBD2	TRBJ2-1	NA	CASSKGLALSYNEQFF	TGTGCCAGCAGTAAAGGACTAGCTCTATCCTACAATGAGCAGTTCTTC
TRBV5-1	15	NA	TRBJ2-7	NA	CASSLTSQSQGEQYF	TGCGCCAGCAGCTTAACTAGTCAATCACAGGGCGAGCAGTACTTC